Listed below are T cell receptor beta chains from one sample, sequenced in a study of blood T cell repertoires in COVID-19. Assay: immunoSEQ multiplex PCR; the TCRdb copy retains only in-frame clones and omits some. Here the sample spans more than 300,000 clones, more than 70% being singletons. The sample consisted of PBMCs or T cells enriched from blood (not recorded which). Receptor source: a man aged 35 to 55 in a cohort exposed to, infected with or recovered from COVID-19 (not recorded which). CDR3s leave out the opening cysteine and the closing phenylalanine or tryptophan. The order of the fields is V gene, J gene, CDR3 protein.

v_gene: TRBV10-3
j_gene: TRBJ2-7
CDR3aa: AISDSSETDYEQY

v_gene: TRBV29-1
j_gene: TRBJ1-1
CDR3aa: SGYLGRKAF

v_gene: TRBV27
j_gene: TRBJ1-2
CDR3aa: ASSPADRGGGYT

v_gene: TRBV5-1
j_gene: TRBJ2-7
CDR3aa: ASSLGELAVYEQY

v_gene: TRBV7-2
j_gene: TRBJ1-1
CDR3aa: ASSSTGALEAF

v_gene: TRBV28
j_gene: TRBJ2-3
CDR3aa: ASSITGDTQY

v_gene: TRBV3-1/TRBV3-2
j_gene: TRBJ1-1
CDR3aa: ASSQDQGNTEAF

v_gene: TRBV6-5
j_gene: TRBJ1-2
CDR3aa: ASSYTTRGGDYGYT

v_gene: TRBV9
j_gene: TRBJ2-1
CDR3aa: ASSPRTSGRAHEQF

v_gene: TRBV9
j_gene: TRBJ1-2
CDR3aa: ASSVGINNLPQA

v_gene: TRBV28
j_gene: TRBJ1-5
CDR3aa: ASSLYRNQPQH

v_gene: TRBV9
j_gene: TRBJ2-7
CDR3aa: ASSQGLLSSYEQY

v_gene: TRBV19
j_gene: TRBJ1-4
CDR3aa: ASREGNEKLF

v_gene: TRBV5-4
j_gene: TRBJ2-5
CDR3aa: ASSFSSGSAQETQY

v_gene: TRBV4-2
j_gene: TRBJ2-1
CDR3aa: ASSQDVAGGGYNEQF

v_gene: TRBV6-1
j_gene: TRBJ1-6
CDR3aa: ASSDHLGGSPLH

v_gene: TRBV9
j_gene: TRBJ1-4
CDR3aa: ASSVAPGVQGGGKLF

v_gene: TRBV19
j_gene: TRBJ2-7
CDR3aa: ASPGTGTSYEQY

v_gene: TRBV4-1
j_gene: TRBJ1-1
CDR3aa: ASSQVPGQGNTEAF

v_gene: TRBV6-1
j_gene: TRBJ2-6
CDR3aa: ASSEVSSGANVLT

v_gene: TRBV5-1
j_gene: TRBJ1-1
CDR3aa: ASRSQGQGNTEAF

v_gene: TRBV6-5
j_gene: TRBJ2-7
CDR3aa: ASRQEGGSSYEQY

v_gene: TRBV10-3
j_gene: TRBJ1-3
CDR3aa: AIGYSTGGGNTIY

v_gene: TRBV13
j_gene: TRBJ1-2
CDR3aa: ASSLGGDGYT

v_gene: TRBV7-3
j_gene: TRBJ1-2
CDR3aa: ASSPQGQVYGYT

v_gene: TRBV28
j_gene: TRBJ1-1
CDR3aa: ASSLRRNEAF

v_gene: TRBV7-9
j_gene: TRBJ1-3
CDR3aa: ASSLDISSGNTIY

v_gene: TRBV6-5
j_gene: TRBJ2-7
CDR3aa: ASSRIGRGIGEQY

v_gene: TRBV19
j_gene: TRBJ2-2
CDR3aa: ASRSRPVGTSGRYYTGELF

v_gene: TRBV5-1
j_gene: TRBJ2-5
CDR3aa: ASSLAGFPRGETQY

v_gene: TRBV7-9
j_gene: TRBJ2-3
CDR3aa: ASSPPPGEGSTDTQY

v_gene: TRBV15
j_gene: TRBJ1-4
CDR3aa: ATSRYTRTGEKLF

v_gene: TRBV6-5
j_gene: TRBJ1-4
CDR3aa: AAQGLRGTRKLF

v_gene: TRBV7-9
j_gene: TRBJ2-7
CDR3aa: ASSSNFIYEQY

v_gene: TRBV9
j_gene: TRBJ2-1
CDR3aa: ASSPNSGTSSL

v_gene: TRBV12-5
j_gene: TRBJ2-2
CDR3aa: ASGPGLAGEVGELF

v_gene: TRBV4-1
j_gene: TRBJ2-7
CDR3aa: ASSQAESSYEQY

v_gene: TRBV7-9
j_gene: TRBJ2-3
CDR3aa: ASSFQSTDTQY

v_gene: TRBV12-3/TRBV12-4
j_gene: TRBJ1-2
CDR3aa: ASGQGDVYGYT

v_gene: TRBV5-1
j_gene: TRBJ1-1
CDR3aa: ASTSQAAGDTEAF

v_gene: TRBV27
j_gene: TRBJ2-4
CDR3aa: ASSSYHSNIQY

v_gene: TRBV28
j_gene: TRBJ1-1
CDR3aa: ASTRTVNTEAF